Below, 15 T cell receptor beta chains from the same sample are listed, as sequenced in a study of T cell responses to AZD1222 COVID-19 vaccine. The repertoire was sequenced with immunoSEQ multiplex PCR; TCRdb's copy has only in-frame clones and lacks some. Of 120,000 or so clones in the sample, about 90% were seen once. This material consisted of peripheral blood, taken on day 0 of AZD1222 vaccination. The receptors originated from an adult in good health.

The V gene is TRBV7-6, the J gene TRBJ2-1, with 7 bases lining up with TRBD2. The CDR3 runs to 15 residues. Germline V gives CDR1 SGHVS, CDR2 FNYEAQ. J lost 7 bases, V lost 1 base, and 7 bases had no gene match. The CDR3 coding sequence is TGTGCCAGCAGCTTAGGATTGCGGGAGTTAAATGAGCAGTTCTTC. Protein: CASSLGLRELNEQFF.

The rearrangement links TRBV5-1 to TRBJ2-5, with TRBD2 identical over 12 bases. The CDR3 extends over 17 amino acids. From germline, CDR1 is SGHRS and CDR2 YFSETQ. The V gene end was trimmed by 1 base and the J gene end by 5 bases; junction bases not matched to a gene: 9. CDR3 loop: CASSLRSSGRAGETQYF. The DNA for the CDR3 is TGCGCCAGCAGCTTGAGGTCTAGCGGGAGGGCCGGTGAGACCCAGTACTTC.

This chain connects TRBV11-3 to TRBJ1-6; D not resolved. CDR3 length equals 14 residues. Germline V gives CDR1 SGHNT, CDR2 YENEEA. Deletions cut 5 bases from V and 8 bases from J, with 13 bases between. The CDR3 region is CASSPRNGDSPLHF. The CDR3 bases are TGTGCCAGCAGCCCACGGAACGGGGATTCACCCCTCCACTTT.

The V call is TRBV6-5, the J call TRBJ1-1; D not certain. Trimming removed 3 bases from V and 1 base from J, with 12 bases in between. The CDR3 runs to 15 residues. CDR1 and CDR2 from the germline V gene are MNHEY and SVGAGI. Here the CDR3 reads CASSYKVRGNTEAFF. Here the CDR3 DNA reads TGTGCCAGCAGTTATAAGGTCCGCGGGAACACTGAAGCTTTCTTT.

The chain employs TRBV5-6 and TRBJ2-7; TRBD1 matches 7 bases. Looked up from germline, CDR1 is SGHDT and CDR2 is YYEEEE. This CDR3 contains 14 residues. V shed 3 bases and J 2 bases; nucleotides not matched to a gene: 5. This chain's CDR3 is CASSSYDRAYEQYV. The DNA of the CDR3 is TGTGCCAGCAGCTCCTACGACAGGGCCTACGAGCAGTACGTC.

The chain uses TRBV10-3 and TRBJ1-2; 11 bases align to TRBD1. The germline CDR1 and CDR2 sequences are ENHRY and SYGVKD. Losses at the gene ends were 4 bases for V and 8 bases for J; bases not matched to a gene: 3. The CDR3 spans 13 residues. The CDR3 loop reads CAISGTGGGGYTF. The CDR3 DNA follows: TGTGCCATCAGTGGGACAGGGGGCGGGGGCTACACCTTC.

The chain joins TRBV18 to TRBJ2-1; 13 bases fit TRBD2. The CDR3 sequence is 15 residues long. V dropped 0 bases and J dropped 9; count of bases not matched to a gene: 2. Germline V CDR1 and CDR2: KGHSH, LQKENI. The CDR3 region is CASSPPGLAGSEQFF. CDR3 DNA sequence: TGTGCCAGCTCACCACCGGGACTAGCGGGAAGTGAGCAGTTCTTC.

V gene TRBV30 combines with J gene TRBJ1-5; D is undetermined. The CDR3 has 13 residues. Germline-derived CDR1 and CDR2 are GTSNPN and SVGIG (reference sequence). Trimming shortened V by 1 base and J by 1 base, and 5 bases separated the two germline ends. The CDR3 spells CAWSAGSNQPQHF. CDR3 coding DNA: TGTGCCTGGAGTGCGGGGAGCAATCAGCCCCAGCATTTT.

The CDR3 DNA reads TGCGCCAGCACCCCCCTGGGAGGGGGCGATGAGCAGTACGTC. Translating it yields CASTPLGGGDEQYV. J is TRBJ2-7 and V is TRBV5-1, with D perhaps assigned TRBD1 or TRBD2 (7 bases each). Germline-derived CDR1 and CDR2 are SGHRS and YFSETQ. CDR3 size: 14 residues. Trimming took off 6 bases at V and 7 bases at J, with 20 bases between the two ends.

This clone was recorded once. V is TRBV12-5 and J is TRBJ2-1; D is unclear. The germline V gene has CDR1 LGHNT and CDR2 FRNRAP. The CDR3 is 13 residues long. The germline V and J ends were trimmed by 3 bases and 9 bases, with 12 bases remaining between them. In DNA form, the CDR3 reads TGTGCTAGTGGTTTTCAGGCGGTTGGTGAGCAGTTCTTC. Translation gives CASGFQAVGEQFF.

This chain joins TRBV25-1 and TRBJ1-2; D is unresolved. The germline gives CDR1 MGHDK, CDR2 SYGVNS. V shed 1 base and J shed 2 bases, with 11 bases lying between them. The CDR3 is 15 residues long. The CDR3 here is CASSESVRGNYGYTF. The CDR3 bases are TGTGCCAGCAGTGAATCAGTTAGAGGGAACTATGGCTACACCTTC.

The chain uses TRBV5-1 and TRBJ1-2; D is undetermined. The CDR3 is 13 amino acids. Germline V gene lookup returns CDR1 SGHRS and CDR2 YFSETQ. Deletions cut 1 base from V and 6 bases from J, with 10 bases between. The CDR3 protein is CASSLKQYDGYTF. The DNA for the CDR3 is TGCGCCAGCAGCTTGAAACAGTATGATGGCTACACCTTC.

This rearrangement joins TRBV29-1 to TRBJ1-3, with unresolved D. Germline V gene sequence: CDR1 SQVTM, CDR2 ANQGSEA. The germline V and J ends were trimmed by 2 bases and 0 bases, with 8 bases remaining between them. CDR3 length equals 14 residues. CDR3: CSVETDRSGNTIYF. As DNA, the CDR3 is TGCAGCGTTGAAACGGACCGCTCTGGAAACACCATATATTTT.

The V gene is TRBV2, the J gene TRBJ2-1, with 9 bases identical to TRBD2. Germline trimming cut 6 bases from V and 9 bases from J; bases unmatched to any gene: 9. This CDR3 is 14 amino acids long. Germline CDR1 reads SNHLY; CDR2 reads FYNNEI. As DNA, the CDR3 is TGTGCCAGCAGGGCGAGCGGGAGGTCCCTTGAGCAGTTCTTC. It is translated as CASRASGRSLEQFF. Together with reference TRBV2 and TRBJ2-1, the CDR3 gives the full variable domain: EPEVTQTPSHQVTQMGQEVILRCVPISNHLYFYWYRQILGQKVEFLVSFYNNEISEKSEIFDDQFSVERPDGSNFTLKIRSTKLEDSAMYFCASRASGRSLEQFFGPGTRLTVL.

CDR3 protein: CASTLTGAGGYTF. CDR3 in DNA: TGTGCCAGCACCTTGACAGGGGCGGGTGGCTACACCTTC. V gene TRBV28 combines with J gene TRBJ1-2, with 8 bases aligning to TRBD1. Germline V gene data show CDR1 as MDHEN and CDR2 as SYDVKM. The J segment lost 7 bases and the V segment lost 7 bases, leaving 8 bases of the junction unmatched. The CDR3 contains 13 residues.